A selection of T cell receptor beta chains follows, all from one sample in a study of shared clonotypes between healthy human individuals. Measured with immunoSEQ multiplex PCR; TCRdb has only the in-frame clones, and not every one. The table records about 1.5 million clones, about 96% of them present only once. Sequencing used naive CD4+ T cells sorted from blood. The receptors stem from a man aged 30-40 years in good health. CDR3s include the opening cysteine and the closing phenylalanine or tryptophan. A D gene is named only where the DNA matches it firmly. Some rows have no size entry. The others give once, few or many, or a class for an expanded clone.

v_gene	abundance	j_gene	d_gene	CDR3aa	CDR3nt
TRBV18	.	TRBJ2-3	.	CASSPPWGSGSTDTQYF	TGTGCCAGCTCACCCCCGTGGGGTTCAGGTAGCACAGATACGCAGTATTTT
TRBV9	.	TRBJ2-3	TRBD2	CASTRTSGRAVGTDTQYF	TGTGCCAGCACCAGGACTAGCGGGAGGGCCGTTGGTACAGATACGCAGTATTTT
TRBV5-1	.	TRBJ1-2	TRBD1	CASSWRTGGDYGYTF	TGCGCCAGCAGCTGGCGGACAGGGGGCGACTATGGCTACACCTTC
TRBV6-5	.	TRBJ2-2	.	CASSYVGGVTGELFF	TGTGCCAGCAGTTACGTCGGGGGAGTTACCGGGGAGCTGTTTTTT
TRBV25-1	once	TRBJ2-7	.	CASSAVREQYF	TGTGCCAGCAGTGCAGTACGCGAGCAGTACTTC
TRBV19	.	TRBJ1-1	.	CASRAGASTEAFF	TGTGCCAGTAGGGCGGGGGCGAGCACTGAAGCTTTCTTT
TRBV10-2	.	TRBJ2-7	.	CASSANTYEQYF	TGCGCCAGCTCAGCGAACACCTACGAGCAGTACTTC
TRBV9	.	TRBJ1-2	.	CASSVAASGYTF	TGTGCCAGCAGCGTAGCGGCTTCCGGCTACACCTTC
TRBV5-6	.	TRBJ2-7	.	CASSFRDRNGYEQYF	TGTGCCAGCAGCTTCCGGGACCGCAACGGCTACGAGCAGTACTTC
TRBV4-3	.	TRBJ2-2	.	CASSQGLTRELFF	TGCGCCAGCAGCCAAGGCCTAACCAGGGAGCTGTTTTTT
TRBV9	.	TRBJ2-3	TRBD2	CASSAINGTSGRSDTQYF	TGTGCCAGCAGCGCCATAAACGGGACTAGCGGGAGATCAGATACGCAGTATTTT
TRBV19	.	TRBJ2-2	.	CASSIAGAFRGLFF	TGTGCCAGTAGTATAGCTGGGGCCTTTAGGGGGCTGTTTTTT
TRBV5-1	.	TRBJ2-3	TRBD2	CASSLAGQTTDTQYF	TGCGCCAGCAGCCTAGCGGGGCAAACCACAGATACGCAGTATTTT
TRBV29-1	.	TRBJ2-1	TRBD2	CSVEGRAGGPLHGNEQFF	TGCAGCGTTGAAGGACGAGCGGGAGGGCCCCTACATGGCAATGAGCAGTTCTTC
TRBV28	.	TRBJ1-1	.	CASSSRGLYMNTEAFF	TGTGCCAGCAGTTCCAGGGGACTGTACATGAACACTGAAGCTTTCTTT
TRBV7-6	.	TRBJ2-4	.	CASSLIRGGKNIQYF	TGTGCCAGCAGCTTAATCCGCGGTGGCAAAAACATTCAGTACTTC
TRBV4-3	.	TRBJ1-4	TRBD1	CASSLRGTGAEKLFF	TGCGCCAGCAGCCTGCGGGGGACAGGGGCTGAAAAACTGTTTTTT
TRBV5-1	.	TRBJ2-7	TRBD2	CASSFQGIRSGRGPEQYF	TGCGCCAGCAGCTTTCAGGGGATTCGCAGCGGGAGGGGTCCCGAGCAGTACTTC
TRBV28	.	TRBJ2-1	TRBD1	CASSLLGTGLPNEQFF	TGTGCCAGCAGTTTATTAGGGACAGGACTTCCCAATGAGCAGTTCTTC
TRBV7-3	.	TRBJ2-2	TRBD2	CASSLKVGGSGELFF	TGTGCCAGCAGCTTAAAGGTTGGCGGGAGCGGGGAGCTGTTTTTT
TRBV4-1	.	TRBJ2-1	TRBD2	CASSQGRTSYNEQFF	TGCGCCAGCAGCCAAGGTAGGACTAGCTACAATGAGCAGTTCTTC
TRBV25-1	.	TRBJ2-3	.	CASSEPGSTDTQYF	TGTGCCAGCAGTGAACCCGGGAGCACAGATACGCAGTATTTT
TRBV5-6	.	TRBJ2-5	.	CASGRGGETQYF	TGTGCCAGCGGGAGGGGGGGAGAGACCCAGTACTTC
TRBV2	once	TRBJ1-2	.	CASRTGPTNYGYTF	TGTGCCAGCAGGACGGGACCGACGAACTATGGCTACACCTTC
TRBV7-9	.	TRBJ1-1	.	CASSLDVYTEAFF	TGTGCCAGCAGCTTAGACGTATACACTGAAGCTTTCTTT
TRBV2	.	TRBJ2-1	.	CASSGGRDSSYNEQFF	TGTGCCAGCAGCGGGGGACGGGACAGCTCCTACAATGAGCAGTTCTTC
TRBV7-9	.	TRBJ1-5	TRBD1	CASSLVARGGQNNQPQHF	TGTGCCAGCAGTTTAGTGGCCAGAGGGGGACAGAACAATCAGCCCCAGCATTTT
TRBV27	.	TRBJ2-3	TRBD2	CASSFLGLAGGGPDTQYF	TGTGCCAGCAGTTTCCTGGGACTAGCGGGAGGGGGGCCAGATACGCAGTATTTT
TRBV2	.	TRBJ1-4	TRBD1	CASSEAGLQGGEKLFF	TGTGCCAGCAGTGAAGCAGGTTTACAGGGGGGGGAAAAACTGTTTTTT
TRBV4-3	.	TRBJ2-2	.	CASSQYGELFF	TGCGCCAGCAGCCAATACGGGGAGCTGTTTTTT
TRBV19	.	TRBJ2-5	TRBD2	CASSTGTSGQETQYF	TGTGCCAGTAGTACCGGGACTAGCGGACAAGAGACCCAGTACTTC
TRBV5-1	.	TRBJ1-1	.	CASSWSGSTEAFF	TGCGCCAGCAGCTGGAGCGGTTCGACTGAAGCTTTCTTT
TRBV6-5	.	TRBJ1-5	.	CASSYFRQPSNQPQHF	TGTGCCAGCAGTTACTTTCGACAGCCTAGCAATCAGCCCCAGCATTTT
TRBV30	.	TRBJ2-7	.	CAWQHDSYEQYF	TGTGCCTGGCAGCACGACTCCTACGAGCAGTACTTC
TRBV29-1	.	TRBJ2-7	TRBD1	CSVEETGRISEQYF	TGCAGCGTTGAGGAGACAGGGCGGATTTCCGAGCAGTACTTC
TRBV7-6	.	TRBJ1-2	TRBD1	CASATGGTGYTF	TGTGCCAGCGCAACAGGGGGCACTGGCTACACCTTC
TRBV2	.	TRBJ2-5	.	CARRTGSETQYF	TGTGCCAGAAGAACAGGTTCCGAGACCCAGTACTTC
TRBV29-1	.	TRBJ1-2	TRBD1	CSVAGQGGSGGYTF	TGCAGCGTTGCAGGACAGGGAGGGTCGGGTGGCTACACCTTC
TRBV28	.	TRBJ1-1	.	CASSELGAEAFF	TGTGCCAGCAGTGAATTGGGGGCGGAAGCTTTCTTT
TRBV5-1	once	TRBJ2-2	TRBD2	CASRPGTSGPTRTGELFF	TGCGCCAGCAGGCCCGGGACTAGCGGGCCCACGAGAACCGGGGAGCTGTTTTTT
TRBV29-1	.	TRBJ2-7	.	CSVSRDRSRGWYEQYF	TGCAGCGTTAGTCGGGACCGATCTCGGGGGTGGTACGAGCAGTACTTC
TRBV7-8	.	TRBJ2-7	TRBD2	CASSLSAGGPHEQYF	TGTGCCAGCAGCTTATCTGCGGGAGGGCCCCACGAGCAGTACTTC
TRBV7-9	once	TRBJ2-5	.	CASSYPRGRGQETQYF	TGTGCCAGCAGCTACCCCCGGGGCAGGGGTCAAGAGACCCAGTACTTC
TRBV7-8	.	TRBJ1-1	TRBD1	CASSRRDSYTEAFF	TGTGCCAGCAGCAGGAGGGACAGTTACACTGAAGCTTTCTTT
TRBV5-5	once	TRBJ1-2	.	CASSGPSGNGGYTF	TGTGCCAGCAGCGGGCCCTCAGGGAATGGTGGCTACACCTTC
TRBV6-6	.	TRBJ1-1	.	CASSAGRWTEAFF	TGTGCCAGCAGCGCAGGGAGGTGGACTGAAGCTTTCTTT
TRBV4-2	.	TRBJ2-1	.	CASSQDRLGTSSYNEQFF	TGTGCCAGCAGCCAAGATAGGCTGGGCACTAGCTCCTACAATGAGCAGTTCTTC
TRBV5-6	.	TRBJ1-2	.	CASTTTGVYGYTF	TGTGCCAGCACGACTACCGGGGTGTATGGCTACACCTTC
TRBV18	.	TRBJ2-7	.	CASSPKAYEQYF	TGTGCCAGCTCACCAAAGGCCTACGAGCAGTACTTC
TRBV2	.	TRBJ2-6	.	CASSETGANVLTF	TGTGCCAGCAGTGAAACCGGGGCCAACGTCCTGACTTTC
TRBV7-8	.	TRBJ2-3	.	CASTPLGARRSDTQYF	TGTGCCAGCACTCCGCTGGGGGCGCGTCGGTCAGATACGCAGTATTTT
TRBV28	few	TRBJ2-7	.	CASTPPGAYEQYF	TGTGCCAGCACCCCGCCGGGGGCCTACGAGCAGTACTTC
TRBV7-9	.	TRBJ2-4	TRBD2	CASSTSGRAGAKNIQYF	TGTGCCAGCAGTACTAGCGGGAGGGCCGGGGCCAAAAACATTCAGTACTTC
TRBV18	.	TRBJ2-3	.	CASSPLSSTDTQYF	TGTGCCAGCTCTCCACTCTCTAGCACAGATACGCAGTATTTT
TRBV10-3	once	TRBJ2-7	TRBD2	CAINSGTSNEQYF	TGTGCCATCAATTCCGGGACTAGCAACGAGCAGTACTTC
TRBV19	.	TRBJ1-5	.	CASSKRNSNQPQHF	TGTGCCAGTAGCAAGAGAAATAGCAATCAGCCCCAGCATTTT
TRBV7-2	.	TRBJ2-7	.	CASSRRAYEQYF	TGTGCCAGCAGCCGTCGGGCCTACGAGCAGTACTTC
TRBV19	.	TRBJ2-7	.	CASTPIGRAPNEQYF	TGTGCCAGTACCCCAATAGGCAGGGCCCCTAACGAGCAGTACTTC
TRBV30	once	TRBJ2-4	.	CAALGVSGIQYF	TGTGCCGCATTGGGGGTCTCCGGCATTCAGTACTTC